The T cell receptor beta chain described here comes from a study of cytomegalovirus exposure and HLA in healthy donors. Study-wide background: Within the Caucasian-associated ancestry cluster were 81% of the roughly 380 genotyped donors. Study-wide points: Upon later analysis, HLA-associated TCR beta chains proved more clonally expanded than other, equally common chains. Most of the CMV-associated TCR beta chains (in a later analysis) appeared to be HLA-restricted.

The CDR3 extends over 17 amino acids. Germline values: CDR1 MGHRA, CDR2 YSYEKL. V lost 0 bases to trimming and J lost 3 bases, with 16 bases between them. The PCR used 60 Vbeta and 13 Jbeta primers. Some clones are missing from TCRdb's copy, which holds only in-frame ones; the method was immunoSEQ multiplex PCR. Of about 98,000 clones in the sample, approximately 74% were seen once. Concerning this clone itself: Its cognate antigen is unknown.

The sequenced sample consisted of PBMCs. The chain is built from TRBV4-1 and TRBJ2-3; D is possibly TRBD2 (5 bases). This clonotype was obtained from a male donor in good health and CMV-seronegative. The chain's CDR3 is CASSQEVYQRLTDTQYF. In DNA form, the CDR3 reads TGCGCCAGCAGCCAAGAGGTTTATCAGCGGCTGACAGATACGCAGTATTTT.